This entry lists 13 T cell receptor beta chains sequenced from one sample in a study of blood T cell repertoires in COVID-19. The assay was immunoSEQ multiplex PCR, and TCRdb's table has in-frame clones only and misses some. The table lists about 100,000 clones, just under 85% of them singletons. Sequenced material: peripheral blood. These receptors all stem from a woman of 80 years or more with active or convalescent COVID-19.

This sequence joins TRBV28 and TRBJ2-7, with 12 bases fitting TRBD2. The trim removed 2 bases at V and 3 bases at J, leaving 8 bases unmatched. The CDR3 loop spans 17 amino acids. CDR1 and CDR2 (germline): MDHEN, SYDVKM. CDR3 protein: CASSLAPTSGGFYEQYF. CDR3 in DNA: TGTGCCAGCAGTTTAGCTCCCACTAGCGGGGGGTTCTACGAGCAGTACTTC.

This clone was counted only a few times. The chain is built from TRBV2 and TRBJ1-5; 9 bases fit TRBD1. In germline, CDR1 is SNHLY, CDR2 FYNNEI. With 4 bases clipped from V and 8 bases from J, the junction kept 9 bases outside the gene matches. The CDR3 contains 15 residues. DNA for the CDR3: TGTGCCAGCAGTGGACCGGGACAGGGTAAGGAGCCCCAGCATTTT. It specifies CASSGPGQGKEPQHF.

The chain combines TRBV28 with TRBJ1-5; D is uncertain. CDR1 and CDR2 from the germline V gene are MDHEN and SYDVKM. V gave up 3 bases and J gave up 0 bases, with 3 bases separating them. CDR3 length: 13 residues. For the CDR3, the DNA is TGTGCCAGCAGTTTTAGTAGCAATCAGCCCCAGCATTTT. This encodes CASSFSSNQPQHF.

The chain links TRBV30 to TRBJ1-1; perhaps TRBD1 as D (5 bases). Germline V gene sequence: CDR1 GTSNPN, CDR2 SVGIG (reference sequence). There are 11 residues in the CDR3. The DNA of the CDR3 is TGTCGCGGACATAGGAGGGGCGAAACTTTCTTT. It is translated as CRGHRRGETFF.

The chain employs TRBV28 and TRBJ1-4; D gene ambiguous. CDR3 length: 17 residues. The germline V gene has CDR1 MDHEN and CDR2 SYDVKM. Trimming took off 3 bases at V and 0 bases at J, with 14 bases between the two ends. The CDR3 coding sequence is TGTGCCAGCAGTTTCATGGCCTACAGAGCAACTAATGAAAAACTGTTTTTT. Translating it yields CASSFMAYRATNEKLFF.

The V and J genes are TRBV6-5 and TRBJ2-4; D remains unclear. The CDR3 consists of 12 residues. The V and J ends lost 6 bases and 5 bases respectively, with 8 bases between them. Germline loops: CDR1 MNHEY, CDR2 SVGAGI. The CDR3 spells CASRVLENIQYF. CDR3 nucleotides: TGTGCCAGCAGGGTTCTAGAAAACATTCAGTACTTC.

V and J are TRBV7-2 and TRBJ1-1; D might be TRBD1 (5 bases). There are 17 residues in the CDR3. Germline CDR1 reads SGHTA; CDR2 reads FQGNSA. Trimming took off 1 base at V and 5 bases at J, with 20 bases between the two ends. The CDR3 sequence: CASSLGTGRGRRTEAFF. The CDR3, as DNA: TGTGCCAGCAGCTTAGGGACCGGGAGGGGTCGTAGGACTGAAGCTTTCTTT.

V gene TRBV7-8 combines with J gene TRBJ1-1, with 8 bases fitting TRBD1. The CDR3 has 14 residues. The germline gives CDR1 SGHVS, CDR2 FQNEAQ. J gave up 6 bases and V 4 bases, and 7 bases lay outside the gene matches. The CDR3 DNA is TGTGCCAGCAGCTCTTCAGGGGGCCGGTCTGAAGCTTTCTTT. Its protein is CASSSSGGRSEAFF.

The V gene is TRBV2, the J gene TRBJ1-2, with D possibly TRBD1 on 5 matching bases. V was shortened by 6 bases and J by 7 bases, with 18 bases between the two germline ends. The CDR3 runs to 14 residues. CDR1 is SNHLY, CDR2 FYNNEI, per germline. The CDR3 nucleotides read TGTGCCAGCAGGGGGATGGCAGGGCTCGTTGGCTACACCTTC. This encodes CASRGMAGLVGYTF.

V is TRBV9 and J is TRBJ2-1, with 14 positions matching TRBD2. Germline V gene sequence: CDR1 SGDLS, CDR2 YYNGEE. J gave up 8 bases and V 1 base, and 11 bases lay outside the gene matches. This CDR3 has 18 amino acids. CDR3 sequence: CASSVPSSGLAGVHEQFF. DNA for the CDR3: TGTGCCAGCAGCGTACCCTCCTCGGGACTAGCGGGAGTTCATGAGCAGTTCTTC.

This clone came up a few times. V gene TRBV19 combines with J gene TRBJ1-2; the match to TRBD1 covers 10 bases. Trimming cost V 4 bases and J 8 bases; bases outside gene matches: 4. The germline CDR1 and CDR2 sequences are LNHDA and SQIVND (reference sequence). This CDR3 spans 13 amino acids. CDR3 nucleotides: TGTGCCAGTAGTACGACAGGGGGCGACGGCTACACCTTC. This sequence encodes CASSTTGGDGYTF.

This chain connects TRBV7-2 to TRBJ2-1, with TRBD1 identical over 10 bases. CDR3 length: 14 residues. Germline loops: CDR1 SGHTA, CDR2 FQGNSA. After removal of 1 base from V and 10 bases from J, the junction contained 4 bases not matched to a gene. The chain's CDR3 is CASSLGQGAGEQFF. The CDR3 DNA is TGTGCCAGCAGCTTAGGACAGGGGGCTGGGGAGCAGTTCTTC.

V and J are TRBV19 and TRBJ2-7, with 13 bases identical to TRBD2. The CDR3 consists of 15 residues. Trimming removed 6 bases from V and 7 bases from J; junction bases left unmatched: 9. Germline CDR1 and CDR2: LNHDA and SQIVND (reference sequence). CDR3 bases: TGTGCCAGTAGGTCTACTAGCGGGGGGGCGAGGGAGCAGTACTTC. Protein sequence: CASRSTSGGAREQYF.